Presented here are 13 T cell receptor beta chains from one specimen sequenced in a study of blood T cell repertoires in COVID-19. Here immunoSEQ multiplex PCR was the method, and the copy in TCRdb shows in-frame clones only, minus some. The sample has 250,000 to 400,000 clones, about 91% seen once. Sequences were obtained from peripheral blood. These receptor sequences come from a woman in her twenties or thirties with COVID-19, enrolled during active disease.

The chain links TRBV11-2 to TRBJ1-6; 10 nucleotides agree with TRBD1. Germline-derived CDR1 and CDR2 are SGHAT and FQNNGV. This CDR3 is built from 15 residues. After removal of 6 bases from V and 7 bases from J, the junction contained 6 bases not matched to a gene. The CDR3 loop is CASRPRDRGNSPLHF. In DNA form, the CDR3 reads TGTGCCAGCAGGCCCCGGGACAGGGGAAATTCACCCCTCCACTTT.

In this sample, this clone turned up once. CDR3 sequence (DNA): TGTGCCAGCAGAGGGACAGGAGGAGACTATGGCTACACCTTC. Protein product: CASRGTGGDYGYTF. The genes are TRBV6-6 and TRBJ1-2; TRBD1 matches at 8 bases. CDR1 and CDR2 from the germline V gene are MNHNY and SVGAGI (reference sequence). The CDR3 runs 14 residues. With 6 bases clipped from V and 3 bases from J, the junction kept 6 bases outside the gene matches.

The J gene is TRBJ2-3, the V gene TRBV13; TRBD2 matches at 8 bases. V was pared by 3 bases and J by 1 base, with 3 bases of the junction left unmatched. CDR1 is PRHDT, CDR2 FYEKMQ, per germline (reference sequence). This CDR3 spans 15 amino acids. CDR3 in amino acids: CASSFSGERTDTQYF. The DNA for the CDR3 is TGTGCCAGCAGCTTTAGCGGGGAGCGCACAGATACGCAGTATTTT.

The gene calls are TRBV5-6 and TRBJ1-4; D is possibly TRBD1 (5 bases). The germline V and J ends were trimmed by 4 bases and 8 bases, with 18 bases remaining between them. CDR3 size: 15 residues. Germline values: CDR1 SGHDT, CDR2 YYEEEE. CDR3 protein: CASSPMGGTEEKLFF. The CDR3, as DNA: TGTGCCAGCAGCCCGATGGGCGGGACCGAGGAAAAACTGTTTTTT.

This chain connects TRBV2 to TRBJ1-2, with D possibly TRBD1 on 5 matching bases. Germline CDR1 is SNHLY and CDR2 is FYNNEI. Deletions cut 5 bases from V and 8 bases from J, with 12 bases between. The CDR3 runs 12 residues. The CDR3 DNA reads as TGTGCCAGCAGTAAGGGTTCAGGGGGCTACACCTTC. Protein product: CASSKGSGGYTF. Drawing the rest from reference TRBV2 and TRBJ1-2, the complete variable domain is EPEVTQTPSHQVTQMGQEVILRCVPISNHLYFYWYRQILGQKVEFLVSFYNNEISEKSEIFDDQFSVERPDGSNFTLKIRSTKLEDSAMYFCASSKGSGGYTFGSGTRLTVV.

This clone was observed a single time. The rearrangement uses TRBV11-2 and TRBJ1-2, with 7 bases fitting TRBD1. J gave up 7 bases and V 4 bases, and 9 bases lay outside the gene matches. CDR3 length: 14 amino acids. Germline V gene sequence: CDR1 SGHAT, CDR2 FQNNGV. CDR3 protein: CASSSMTGRSGYTF. CDR3 coding DNA: TGTGCCAGCAGCTCGATGACAGGGAGGTCTGGCTACACCTTC.

The chain joins TRBV19 to TRBJ2-4, with 10 bases matching TRBD2. From germline, CDR1 is LNHDA and CDR2 SQIVND (reference sequence). The junction had 6 bases not matched to a gene; V was cut back by 6 bases and J by 4 bases. This CDR3 contains 15 residues. The chain's CDR3 is CASSTAGGVKNIQYF. The CDR3 DNA reads as TGTGCCAGTAGCACAGCGGGGGGGGTAAAAAACATTCAGTACTTC.

V gene TRBV18 combines with J gene TRBJ1-1, with D unclear. With 2 bases removed from V and 2 bases from J, the gap between germline ends came to 9 bases. The CDR3 is 14 residues long. Per germline, CDR1 KGHSH and CDR2 LQKENI. Here the CDR3 DNA reads TGTGCCAGCTCACCATTCTCGGGAAACACTGAAGCTTTCTTT. Its translation is CASSPFSGNTEAFF. Complete variable domain (other parts from reference TRBV18 and TRBJ1-1): NAGVMQNPRHLVRRRGQEARLRCSPMKGHSHVYWYRQLPEEGLKFMVYLQKENIIDESGMPKERFSAEFPKEGPSILRIQQVVRGDSAAYFCASSPFSGNTEAFFGQGTRLTVV.

This chain uses TRBV19 with TRBJ2-1; D possibly corresponds to TRBD1 (6 bases). Germline loops: CDR1 LNHDA, CDR2 SQIVND (reference sequence). The CDR3 is 14 amino acids. The ends were cut back, 7 bases at V and 9 bases at J, with 19 bases in the middle. The CDR3 region has the DNA TGTGCCAGTACTATTACTGGACAGCTGGGTGAGCAGTTCTTC. Its protein product is CASTITGQLGEQFF.

The genes are TRBV3-1 (or the pseudogene TRBV3-2) and TRBJ2-1; 8 nucleotides line up with TRBD2. The ends lost 5 bases at V and 6 bases at J; junction bases unmatched: 9. Germline-derived CDR1 and CDR2 are LGHDT and YNNKEL (reference sequence). The CDR3 runs to 15 residues. In DNA, the CDR3 is TGTGCCAGCAGCTCTACCTGGCGGGAGGCCAATGAGCAGTTCTTC. Its translation: CASSSTWREANEQFF.

The V call is TRBV14, the J call TRBJ1-2, with D possibly matching TRBD1 (6 bases). Germline CDR1 SGHDN, CDR2 FVKESK. V was clipped by 1 base and J by 0 bases, with 18 bases between them. There are 18 residues in the CDR3. CDR3 amino acids: CASSQAPGRGGTNYGYTF. CDR3 DNA: TGTGCCAGCAGCCAAGCCCCGGGCAGGGGAGGGACTAACTATGGCTACACCTTC.

The chain combines TRBV2 with TRBJ2-3; D not resolved. The V gene's germline CDR1 is SNHLY and CDR2 FYNNEI. With 8 bases removed from V and 3 bases from J, the gap between germline ends came to 12 bases. The CDR3 is made up of 13 amino acids. The CDR3 loop reads CASLKRETDTQYF. The CDR3, as DNA: TGTGCCAGCCTCAAACGCGAGACAGATACGCAGTATTTT.

This chain connects TRBV11-1 to TRBJ1-1; 9 positions agree with TRBD1. The CDR3 is 15 residues long. Trimming cost V 7 bases and J 0 bases; bases outside gene matches: 6. Germline V CDR1 and CDR2: SGHAT, FQDESV (reference sequence). The CDR3, as DNA: TGTGCCAGCACCTCACAGGGGGCGATGAACACTGAAGCTTTCTTT. Its protein is CASTSQGAMNTEAFF.